This is a list of T cell receptor beta chains from one sample in a study of blood T cell repertoires in COVID-19. Some clones are missing from TCRdb's copy, which holds only in-frame ones; the method was immunoSEQ multiplex PCR. The repertoire holds around 480,000 clones, with roughly 87% as singletons. The sample comprised PBMCs or T cells enriched from blood (not recorded which). The source is a young woman who had recovered from COVID-19. Each CDR3 is given with its conserved first and last residue. D genes are given only for firm matches. Some rows mark clone size as missing; the rest say once, few, many or name a class of expanded clone.

clone size: .; J gene: TRBJ1-5; D gene: .; V gene: TRBV19; CDR3 DNA: TGTGCCAGCATGGGCATCAATCAGCCCCAGCATTTT; CDR3 protein: CASMGINQPQHF
clone size: .; J gene: TRBJ2-2; D gene: TRBD1; V gene: TRBV18; CDR3 DNA: TGTGCCAGCTCACCGATGACAGGGCGGAGCACCGGGGAGCTGTTTTTT; CDR3 protein: CASSPMTGRSTGELFF
clone size: .; J gene: TRBJ2-1; D gene: TRBD1; V gene: TRBV11-3; CDR3 DNA: TGTGCCAGCAGCTTAGATCGGGGGCAGGGGGCGAATGAGCAGTTCTTC; CDR3 protein: CASSLDRGQGANEQFF
clone size: once; J gene: TRBJ2-2; D gene: .; V gene: TRBV5-1; CDR3 DNA: TGCGCCAGCAGCTTACCGTTTGGTGGAGAATTAACTGTATATACCGGGGAGCTGTTTTTT; CDR3 protein: CASSLPFGGELTVYTGELFF
clone size: once; J gene: TRBJ1-2; D gene: .; V gene: TRBV5-1; CDR3 DNA: TGCGCCAGCAGCTTGGAAGACAGTGTCTATGGCTACACCTTC; CDR3 protein: CASSLEDSVYGYTF
clone size: .; J gene: TRBJ1-2; D gene: .; V gene: TRBV28; CDR3 DNA: TGTGCCAGCTTATCCGGGGGGATAAACTATGGCTACACCTTC; CDR3 protein: CASLSGGINYGYTF
clone size: .; J gene: TRBJ1-5; D gene: .; V gene: TRBV30; CDR3 DNA: TGTGCCTGGGCCTCGGGGGGGAACGGTCAGCCCCAGCATTTT; CDR3 protein: CAWASGGNGQPQHF
clone size: .; J gene: TRBJ2-6; D gene: .; V gene: TRBV27; CDR3 DNA: TGTGCCAGCAGTTCACGAAATACAGGCAACGTCCTGACTTTC; CDR3 protein: CASSSRNTGNVLTF
clone size: .; J gene: TRBJ1-2; D gene: .; V gene: TRBV19; CDR3 DNA: TGTGCCAGTAGTATACAATGGCAGGACTATGGCTACACCTTC; CDR3 protein: CASSIQWQDYGYTF
clone size: .; J gene: TRBJ1-2; D gene: TRBD1; V gene: TRBV9; CDR3 DNA: TGTGCCAGCAGCGCAAATCGGAGACAGGGGCAATACTATGGCTACACCTTC; CDR3 protein: CASSANRRQGQYYGYTF
clone size: .; J gene: TRBJ1-2; D gene: TRBD1; V gene: TRBV5-1; CDR3 DNA: TGCGCCAGCAGCCCACAGGGGAACTATGGCTACACCTTC; CDR3 protein: CASSPQGNYGYTF
clone size: .; J gene: TRBJ1-4; D gene: TRBD1; V gene: TRBV5-6; CDR3 DNA: TGTGCCAGCAGCTCATGGGACAGGGGGCCTGAAAAACTGTTTTTT; CDR3 protein: CASSSWDRGPEKLFF
clone size: .; J gene: TRBJ1-2; D gene: TRBD1; V gene: TRBV5-5; CDR3 DNA: TGTGCCAGCAGCGCCCAACAGGGGAGCGTCAACTATGGCTACACCTTC; CDR3 protein: CASSAQQGSVNYGYTF
clone size: few; J gene: TRBJ1-4; D gene: .; V gene: TRBV5-1; CDR3 DNA: TGCGCCAGCAAGTCAGGGCCTCTCTCAGAAAAACTGTTTTTT; CDR3 protein: CASKSGPLSEKLFF
clone size: .; J gene: TRBJ2-7; D gene: .; V gene: TRBV2; CDR3 DNA: TGTGCCAGCAGTGAGGAGCAGGGATACGAGCAGTACTTC; CDR3 protein: CASSEEQGYEQYF
clone size: .; J gene: TRBJ1-1; D gene: TRBD1; V gene: TRBV5-1; CDR3 DNA: TGCGCCAGCAGCAAACGGACAGGTACGAACACTGAAGCTTTCTTT; CDR3 protein: CASSKRTGTNTEAFF
clone size: .; J gene: TRBJ1-1; D gene: .; V gene: TRBV6-6; CDR3 DNA: TGTGCCAGCAGTTTAGTTATGAACACTGAAGCTTTCTTT; CDR3 protein: CASSLVMNTEAFF
clone size: .; J gene: TRBJ2-5; D gene: TRBD2; V gene: TRBV5-4; CDR3 DNA: TGTGCCAGCAGCCCCACCGGGGGGAATAGTTTGAGAGAGACCCAGTACTTC; CDR3 protein: CASSPTGGNSLRETQYF
clone size: .; J gene: TRBJ1-1; D gene: TRBD1; V gene: TRBV5-1; CDR3 DNA: TGCGCCAGCAGGGTGGACAGGGAGGACACTGAAGCTTTCTTT; CDR3 protein: CASRVDREDTEAFF
clone size: .; J gene: TRBJ2-2; D gene: .; V gene: TRBV4-1; CDR3 DNA: TGCGCCAGCAGCCAAGATGCGGACACCGGGGAGCTGTTTTTT; CDR3 protein: CASSQDADTGELFF
clone size: .; J gene: TRBJ2-3; D gene: .; V gene: TRBV5-1; CDR3 DNA: TGCGCCAGCAGCCCTTACTACGTCTCAGATACGCAGTATTTT; CDR3 protein: CASSPYYVSDTQYF
clone size: .; J gene: TRBJ1-3; D gene: .; V gene: TRBV28; CDR3 DNA: TGTGCCAGCAGTACGACTAGCTATTCTGGAAACACCATATATTTT; CDR3 protein: CASSTTSYSGNTIYF
clone size: .; J gene: TRBJ2-5; D gene: TRBD1; V gene: TRBV25-1; CDR3 DNA: TGTGCCAGCAGCCCCCTCGGACAGGGGAAGGAGACCCAGTACTTC; CDR3 protein: CASSPLGQGKETQYF
clone size: .; J gene: TRBJ1-3; D gene: .; V gene: TRBV7-2; CDR3 DNA: TGTGCCAGCAGCCAATGGGTAGGGGGCTCTGGAAACACCATATATTTT; CDR3 protein: CASSQWVGGSGNTIYF
clone size: .; J gene: TRBJ1-5; D gene: .; V gene: TRBV19; CDR3 DNA: TGTGCCAGTAGTTGGACAGTCGATAGCAATCAGCCCCAGCATTTT; CDR3 protein: CASSWTVDSNQPQHF
clone size: .; J gene: TRBJ1-2; D gene: TRBD1; V gene: TRBV28; CDR3 DNA: TGTGCCAGCAGTTCGTCTATGGGACAGGTAGGCTATGGCTACACCTTC; CDR3 protein: CASSSSMGQVGYGYTF
clone size: .; J gene: TRBJ1-1; D gene: .; V gene: TRBV18; CDR3 DNA: TGTGCCAGCTCACCCTCAGGCGATGTGGTGAACACTGAAGCTTTCTTT; CDR3 protein: CASSPSGDVVNTEAFF
clone size: .; J gene: TRBJ2-3; D gene: .; V gene: TRBV18; CDR3 DNA: TGTGCCAGCTCACCTGAGGCGGGGAGCACAGATACGCAGTATTTT; CDR3 protein: CASSPEAGSTDTQYF
clone size: once; J gene: TRBJ1-6; D gene: .; V gene: TRBV2; CDR3 DNA: TGTGCCAGCAATTGGGGGCGACGATCACCCCTCCACTTT; CDR3 protein: CASNWGRRSPLHF
clone size: .; J gene: TRBJ2-3; D gene: TRBD2; V gene: TRBV3-1/TRBV3-2; CDR3 DNA: TGTGCCAGCAGCCAAGTAGCGGGAATCAGAAGCACAGATACGCAGTATTTT; CDR3 protein: CASSQVAGIRSTDTQYF
clone size: .; J gene: TRBJ1-1; D gene: .; V gene: TRBV9; CDR3 DNA: TGTGCCAGCAGCGAGGAATCAGGTGAAGCTTTCTTT; CDR3 protein: CASSEESGEAFF
clone size: once; J gene: TRBJ2-3; D gene: TRBD2; V gene: TRBV28; CDR3 DNA: TGTGCCAGCATCATGACTAGCGGGCACCCAGATACGCAGTATTTT; CDR3 protein: CASIMTSGHPDTQYF
clone size: .; J gene: TRBJ1-5; D gene: TRBD1; V gene: TRBV18; CDR3 DNA: TGTGCCAGCTCCCTCCGACAGGGGGTTCATCAGCCCCAGCATTTT; CDR3 protein: CASSLRQGVHQPQHF
clone size: once; J gene: TRBJ2-1; D gene: TRBD2; V gene: TRBV28; CDR3 DNA: TGTGCCAGCAGGGCGAGCGGGACTATGCCCTACAATGAGCAGTTCTTC; CDR3 protein: CASRASGTMPYNEQFF
clone size: .; J gene: TRBJ1-5; D gene: .; V gene: TRBV28; CDR3 DNA: TGTGCCAGCAGACAGGTCAATCAGCCCCAGCATTTT; CDR3 protein: CASRQVNQPQHF
clone size: once; J gene: TRBJ1-3; D gene: TRBD1; V gene: TRBV5-6; CDR3 DNA: TGTGCCAGCAGCCGTCCCGGGACAGGCTCTGGAAACACCATATATTTT; CDR3 protein: CASSRPGTGSGNTIYF